The source of this T cell receptor beta chain is a study of early stage breast cancer tumors. Overall study context: Invasive lobular carcinomas made up about 30% of the 12 ER+/PR+/HER2- tumors. Each sample averaged approximately 10-fold read coverage. Study-wide results and limits: Enriched TCRB sequences shared across patients were mostly commonly generated sequences. Compared with adjacent normal breast tissue, tumors showed 2 to 3-fold greater T cell density and higher clonality.

This clone came up once. Antigen: not known. TCRdb keeps only in-frame clones here, not all; method: immunoSEQ multiplex PCR. This sample has about 69,000 clones, with over 80% found just once. The CDR3 is made up of 14 amino acids. Losses at the gene ends were 7 bases for V and 0 bases for J; bases not matched to a gene: 4. CDR1 SNHLY and CDR2 FYNNEI come from the germline V gene. Material for sequencing was blood. The chain is built from TRBV2 and TRBJ1-2; 8 bases align to TRBD1. The TCR originated in a person aged 35 to 50 with breast cancer. CDR3 region: CASTRDRSNYGYTF. The CDR3 nucleotides read TGTGCCAGCACCCGGGACAGGTCTAACTATGGCTACACCTTC.